A single sample is the source of the 15 T cell receptor beta chains below, sequenced in a study of vaccination effects on CD4 cells after COVID-19. Following an approximately eleven-day culture, CD4+ T cells were purified. The person was diagnosed with PCR-confirmed SARS-CoV-2 infection between March and December 2020. Two doses of BNT162b2 or mRNA-1273 vaccine were administered to participants. The antigens these receptors bind are not known. Using immunoSEQ multiplex PCR, the repertoire was profiled, and TCRdb retains in-frame clones only, with some absent. The sample holds 40,000 to 45,000 clones, over 60% seen once. Source: CD4+ T cells from PBMCs cultured without peptide, taken after COVID-19 vaccination. The receptor source for this set is a human donor who had a prior SARS-CoV-2 infection.

The chain joins TRBV5-1 to TRBJ2-2, with TRBD2 matching 12 bases. The length of the CDR3 is 16 residues. Per germline, CDR1 SGHRS and CDR2 YFSETQ. After removal of 0 bases from V and 6 bases from J, the junction contained 3 bases not matched to a gene. The chain's CDR3 is CASSLARTSGAGELFF. In DNA form, the CDR3 reads TGCGCCAGCAGCTTGGCCCGGACTAGCGGGGCCGGGGAGCTGTTTTTT.

J is TRBJ1-2 and V is TRBV5-1, with 10 bases that match TRBD1. The germline gives CDR1 SGHRS, CDR2 YFSETQ. The CDR3 sequence is 15 residues long. The ends lost 4 bases at V and 8 bases at J; junction bases unmatched: 11. The CDR3 DNA follows: TGCGCCAGCAGCCTCGGGACAGGGGCAATTGAAGGCTACACCTTC. The encoded protein is CASSLGTGAIEGYTF. Full variable domain (rest looked up from reference TRBV5-1 and TRBJ1-2): KAGVTQTPRYLIKTRGQQVTLSCSPISGHRSVSWYQQTPGQGLQFLFEYFSETQRNKGNFPGRFSGRQFSNSRSEMNVSTLELGDSALYLCASSLGTGAIEGYTFGSGTRLTVV.

The chain uses TRBV6-5 and TRBJ2-7; no firm D call. Germline V lookup: CDR1 MNHEY, CDR2 SVGAGI. This CDR3 comprises 13 residues. V was trimmed by 4 bases and J by 2 bases, leaving 9 bases between them. The DNA of the CDR3 is TGTGCCAGCAGTTCGGCTACAACCTACGAGCAGTACTTC. Translated: CASSSATTYEQYF.

The V call is TRBV5-1, the J call TRBJ2-5; D is perhaps TRBD2 (5 bases). The V end lost 6 bases, the J end lost 3 bases, and 15 bases lay between the germline ends. CDR1 is SGHRS, CDR2 YFSETQ, per germline. The CDR3 totals 14 residues. The CDR3 DNA is TGCGCCAGCAACGCAGCAGGAGGAAAAGAGACCCAGTACTTC. This encodes CASNAAGGKETQYF.

This chain connects TRBV3-1 (or the pseudogene TRBV3-2) to TRBJ1-6, with D uncertain. The CDR3 runs 19 residues. Germline CDR1 LGHDT, CDR2 YNNKEL (reference sequence). Between the trimmed V and J ends, which lost 5 bases and 5 bases, there was a span of 25 bases. CDR3 bases: TGTGCCAGCAGCTCCGGAGCTATGGGCAAAGGGAGGGATAATTCACCCCTCCACTTT. It encodes CASSSGAMGKGRDNSPLHF.

V and J are TRBV20-1 and TRBJ1-1, with a possible D match to TRBD1 (6 bases). CDR3 length equals 11 residues. Germline CDR1 reads DFQATT; CDR2 reads SNEGSKA (reference sequence). Deletions cut 8 bases from V and 6 bases from J, with 13 bases between. CDR3: CSPQGRSEAFF. In DNA form, the CDR3 reads TGCAGTCCACAGGGACGGTCTGAAGCTTTCTTT.

The genes are TRBV10-3 and TRBJ1-1; 9 bases are shared with TRBD1. The V and J ends lost 4 bases and 1 base, in that order; junction bases with no gene match: 4. Germline lookup yields CDR1 ENHRY and CDR2 SYGVKD. The CDR3 runs 15 residues. The CDR3 DNA reads as TGTGCCATCAGTGGGGGACAGGGCGGGAACACTGAAGCTTTCTTT. The encoded protein is CAISGGQGGNTEAFF.

The V and J genes are TRBV29-1 and TRBJ2-6; D remains unclear. This CDR3 contains 12 residues. Per germline, CDR1 SQVTM and CDR2 ANQGSEA. Trimming shortened V by 6 bases and J by 3 bases, and 6 bases separated the two germline ends. The CDR3 loop is CSVDHGANVLTF. CDR3 in DNA: TGCAGCGTGGACCATGGGGCCAACGTCCTGACTTTC.

V gene TRBV7-3 combines with J gene TRBJ2-1; D not certain. Germline-derived CDR1 and CDR2 are SGHTA and FQGTGA. CDR3 length equals 12 residues. V lost 2 bases and J 13 bases, leaving 12 bases between the germline ends. CDR3 loop: CASSLGEGIQFF. The CDR3 DNA reads as TGTGCCAGCAGCTTAGGTGAAGGTATTCAGTTCTTC.

V and J are TRBV6-5 and TRBJ1-5, with D perhaps TRBD1 (5 bases). Germline lookup yields CDR1 MNHEY and CDR2 SVGAGI. This CDR3 has 14 amino acids. V was trimmed by 7 bases and J by 7 bases, leaving 17 bases between them. The chain's CDR3 is CASNREGREQPQHF. The CDR3 DNA follows: TGTGCCAGCAACCGCGAGGGGCGCGAACAGCCCCAGCATTTT.

The chain has TRBV7-2 and TRBJ2-1, with TRBD2 matching over 7 bases. V trimming: 5 bases; J trimming: 2 bases; junction bases outside the gene matches: 3. Germline CDR1 and CDR2: SGHTA and FQGNSA. This CDR3 has 14 residues. The CDR3 sequence: CASSHAGAYNEQFF. DNA of the CDR3: TGTGCCAGCAGCCACGCGGGGGCCTACAATGAGCAGTTCTTC.

This clone showed up just a few times. This chain uses TRBV27 with TRBJ2-1; no clear D. Trimming took off 3 bases at V and 4 bases at J, with 7 bases between the two ends. This CDR3 is built from 13 residues. Looked up from germline, CDR1 is MNHEY and CDR2 is SMNVEV (reference sequence). This chain's CDR3 is CASSLQQYNEQFF. As DNA, the CDR3 is TGTGCCAGCAGTTTGCAACAATACAATGAGCAGTTCTTC.

The rearrangement joins TRBV6-1 to TRBJ2-5, with 14 nucleotides matching TRBD2. This CDR3 is built from 17 residues. V trimming: 2 bases; J trimming: 4 bases; junction bases outside the gene matches: 6. Germline-derived CDR1 and CDR2 are MNHNS and SASEGT. CDR3 nucleotide sequence: TGTGCCAGCAGTGAACGACTAGCGGGAGGGCGGGGAGAGACCCAGTACTTC. Translated, it gives CASSERLAGGRGETQYF.

The chain has TRBV25-1 and TRBJ2-7; D not resolved. The CDR3 has 12 residues. Trimming took off 5 bases at V and 5 bases at J, with 10 bases between the two ends. Germline V CDR1 and CDR2: MGHDK, SYGVNS. In DNA, the CDR3 is TGTGCCAGCAGTCCGTCGTGGAACGAGCAGTACTTC. It yields the protein CASSPSWNEQYF.

The chain is built from TRBV3-1 (or the pseudogene TRBV3-2) and TRBJ1-5, with no clear D. The V end was cut by 1 base, the J end by 1 base, with 11 bases between. The CDR3 spans 16 residues. Germline CDR1 is LGHDT and CDR2 is YNNKEL (reference sequence). The CDR3 loop reads CASSQGSQGSNQPQHF. The CDR3 region has the DNA TGTGCCAGCAGCCAAGGAAGCCAAGGCAGCAATCAGCCCCAGCATTTT.